One and the same sample provided the 32 T cell receptor beta chains below, sequenced in a study of early T cells in non-severe SARS-CoV-2 infection. Using its own MiXCR run on the 5' RACE reads, TCRdb lists one record per CDR3 protein. The data contain 57,000 or so distinct CDR3 sequences, around 5.2% of them singletons. The sequencing input was whole blood. These receptors were obtained from an adult who was a healthcare worker with PCR-confirmed SARS-CoV-2 infection or an uninfected control (not recorded which).

At least ten counts were recorded for this clonotype. This chain connects TRBV20-1 to TRBJ2-1; D unresolved. V lost 0 bases, J lost 2 bases, and 5 bases lay in between. This CDR3 comprises 13 residues. Per germline, CDR1 DFQATT and CDR2 SNEGSKA (reference sequence). The CDR3 DNA reads as TGCAGTGCTAGAGATACTACCTACAATGAGCAGTTCTTC. This gives the protein CSARDTTYNEQFF.

This clonotype was seen many times. The gene calls are TRBV6-2 or TRBV6-3 and TRBJ2-3; D is possibly TRBD1 (6 bases). CDR3 length equals 18 residues. Germline values: CDR1 MNHEY, CDR2 SVGEGT. With 2 bases removed from V and 5 bases from J, the gap between germline ends came to 23 bases. This CDR3 is CASSYGQGVGTRLDTQYF. Written as DNA, the CDR3 is TGTGCCAGCAGTTACGGGCAGGGAGTCGGGACAAGACTAGATACGCAGTATTTT.

This clonotype showed up just a few times. The chain carries TRBV19 and TRBJ2-5, with 14 bases lining up with TRBD2. The CDR3 sequence is 17 residues long. Germline V gene lookup returns CDR1 LNHDA and CDR2 SQIVND (reference sequence). J gave up 2 bases and V 4 bases, and 6 bases lay outside the gene matches. The CDR3 is CASSTPTSGGVQETQYF. The CDR3 nucleotides read TGTGCCAGTAGTACTCCGACTAGCGGGGGGGTACAAGAGACCCAGTACTTC.

This clonotype was seen at least ten times. This chain connects TRBV13 to TRBJ2-5; TRBD2 aligns across 13 bases. Per the germline V gene, CDR1 is PRHDT and CDR2 is FYEKMQ (reference sequence). With 3 bases clipped from V and 5 bases from J, the junction kept 6 bases outside the gene matches. This CDR3 region has 16 residues. The CDR3 nucleotides are TGTGCCAGCAGCTTTCGACTAGCGGGGGGCCTGGAGACCCAGTACTTC. This encodes CASSFRLAGGLETQYF. The whole variable domain, filled in from reference TRBV13 and TRBJ2-5, reads AAGVIQSPRHLIKEKRETATLKCYPIPRHDTVYWYQQGPGQDPQFLISFYEKMQSDKGSIPDRFSAQQFSDYHSELNMSSLELGDSALYFCASSFRLAGGLETQYFGPGTRLLVL.

This clonotype appeared many times. The V call is TRBV7-2, the J call TRBJ2-7; perhaps TRBD2 as D (6 bases). CDR1 is SGHTA and CDR2 is FQGNSA in the germline V gene. The CDR3 runs to 17 residues. Trimming left V 3 bases short and J 4 bases short, with 22 bases between. DNA for the CDR3: TGTGCCAGCAGCTTGTCACCCCCCCCCACTAGCTTTTACGAGCAGTACTTC. Protein product: CASSLSPPPTSFYEQYF.

The V gene is TRBV29-1, the J gene TRBJ1-1; D uncertain. CDR1 and CDR2 (germline): SQVTM, ANQGSEA. The CDR3 has 13 residues. Trimming pared 7 bases from V and 1 base from J, leaving 13 bases between. The DNA for the CDR3 is TGCAGCGCAAATCAGGCAGGGAACACTGAAGCTTTCTTT. Translated: CSANQAGNTEAFF.

This clonotype was seen ten or more times. An end of the junction does not agree with germline; a read error may underlie this. The chain carries TRBV3-1 and TRBJ2-1; a weak D match, TRBD1 (5 bases). The CDR3 runs 15 residues. The germline CDR1 and CDR2 sequences are LGHDT and YNNKEL (reference sequence). CDR3 DNA sequence: TGTGCCAGCAGCCTCGGACAAATCGGTTACACTGAGCAGTTCTTC. Its protein product is CASSLGQIGYTEQFF.

This clonotype was observed at least ten times. The rearrangement links TRBV6-1 to TRBJ2-1; D possibly corresponds to TRBD1 (6 bases). The CDR3 is made up of 12 amino acids. Trimming left V 7 bases short and J 6 bases short, with 10 bases between. Germline lookup yields CDR1 MNHNS and CDR2 SASEGT. The CDR3 DNA follows: TGTGCCAGCAACAGGGTTGGCAATGAGCAGTTCTTC. Translating gives CASNRVGNEQFF.

This clonotype was observed a few times. The chain carries TRBV2 and TRBJ2-5; a possible D gene is TRBD1 (6 bases). V dropped 7 bases and J dropped 0 bases, with 12 bases sitting between them. Germline V gene data show CDR1 as SNHLY and CDR2 as FYNNEI. This CDR3 region has 14 residues. The CDR3 here is CASIAGTHQETQYF. The CDR3 DNA reads TGTGCCAGCATTGCCGGGACACACCAAGAGACCCAGTACTTC.

This clonotype was recorded at least ten times. V is TRBV27 and J is TRBJ1-2; TRBD1 might be the D (5 bases). This CDR3 is built from 14 residues. V gave up 5 bases and J gave up 4 bases, with 14 bases separating them. CDR1 and CDR2 (germline): MNHEY, SMNVEV (reference sequence). CDR3 sequence reads: CASSPDGGAYGYTF. The CDR3 DNA follows: TGTGCCAGCAGTCCGGACGGCGGGGCCTATGGCTACACCTTC.

This clonotype was counted at least ten times. The chain joins TRBV3-1 to TRBJ2-5; 13 nucleotides align to TRBD2. V was clipped by 3 bases and J by 2 bases; unmatched bases: 12. The CDR3 contains 19 residues. Germline-derived CDR1 and CDR2 are LGHDT and YNNKEL (reference sequence). CDR3 bases: TGTGCCAGCAGCCACCCCACCGGGACTAGCGGGATGATTCAAGAGACCCAGTACTTC. The encoded protein is CASSHPTGTSGMIQETQYF.

This clonotype was seen only a few times. The chain employs TRBV30 and TRBJ2-1, with D maybe TRBD2 (6 bases). The V and J ends lost 2 bases and 5 bases respectively, with 10 bases between them. The CDR3 totals 13 residues. Per the germline V gene, CDR1 is GTSNPN and CDR2 is SVGIG (reference sequence). The CDR3 DNA reads as TGTGCCTGGAGTTATACTAGCCACAATGAGCAGTTCTTC. Residues: CAWSYTSHNEQFF. Full variable domain (rest looked up from reference TRBV30 and TRBJ2-1): SQTIHQWPATLVQPVGSPLSLECTVEGTSNPNLYWYRQAAGRGLQLLFYSVGIGQISSEVPQNLSASRPQDRQFILSSKKLLLSDSGFYLCAWSYTSHNEQFFGPGTRLTVL.

There are many counts of this clonotype. The chain carries TRBV6-2 or TRBV6-3 and TRBJ1-1, with D tentatively TRBD1 (5 bases). V lost 7 bases and J 2 bases, leaving 20 bases between the germline ends. The CDR3 is made up of 16 amino acids. The germline CDR1 and CDR2 sequences are MNHEY and SVGEGT. Written as DNA, the CDR3 is TGTGCCAGCATCGAAGGTTACGCGGGGGTCAACACTGAAGCTTTCTTT. Amino acids: CASIEGYAGVNTEAFF.

This clonotype was recorded at least ten times. A read error may produce the germline difference seen at one junction end. The chain recombines TRBV5-1 with TRBJ1-6; the D gene is possibly TRBD1 (6 bases). CDR1 is SGHRS, CDR2 YFSETQ, per germline. This CDR3 is built from 14 residues. CDR3 region: CATSRGLDNSPLHF. CDR3 bases: TGCGCCACCAGCCGGGGGCTTGATAATTCACCCCTCCACTTT.

The V and J genes are TRBV20-1 and TRBJ2-3; D possibly corresponds to TRBD1 (5 bases). This CDR3 is built from 17 residues. Germline CDR1 DFQATT, CDR2 SNEGSKA (reference sequence). Trimming took 0 bases from V and 2 from J, leaving 18 bases between them. The CDR3: CSARDFQGTFSTDTQYF. The CDR3 nucleotides read TGCAGTGCTAGAGATTTCCAGGGTACATTTTCCACAGATACGCAGTATTTT.

Ten or more counts support this clonotype. The rearrangement links TRBV6-2 or TRBV6-3 to TRBJ1-3; D not certain. The CDR3 covers 14 residues. Germline V CDR1 and CDR2: MNHEY, SVGEGT. Trimming shortened V by 2 bases and J by 1 base, and 6 bases separated the two germline ends. The CDR3 DNA sequence: TGTGCCAGCAGTTACAGCCTATCTGGAAACACCATATATTTT. Translated: CASSYSLSGNTIYF.

This clonotype was seen ten or more times. J is TRBJ2-4 and V is TRBV27; tentatively, D is TRBD2 (5 bases). With 5 bases removed from V and 1 base from J, the gap between germline ends came to 21 bases. CDR3 length equals 18 residues. Per germline, CDR1 MNHEY and CDR2 SMNVEV (reference sequence). The CDR3 DNA sequence: TGTGCCAGCAGTCCCCCTGGTGGGGAGATGGGTGCCAAAAACATTCAGTACTTC. Translating it yields CASSPPGGEMGAKNIQYF.

This CDR3 is CASSLGPGRGEETQYF. CDR3 DNA sequence: TGTGCCAGCAGCTTAGGACCCGGCCGGGGGGAAGAGACCCAGTACTTC. This chain joins TRBV7-2 and TRBJ2-5, with TRBD2 identical over 7 bases. Germline-derived CDR1 and CDR2 are SGHTA and FQGNSA. The V segment lost 1 base and the J segment 3 bases; nucleotides outside the gene matches: 8. CDR3 length: 16 residues.

Ten or more counts support this clonotype. The chain links TRBV7-2 to TRBJ2-3, with 12 bases fitting TRBD2. V dropped 4 bases and J dropped 2; count of bases not matched to a gene: 4. Germline loops: CDR1 SGHTA, CDR2 FQGNSA. The CDR3 has 16 amino acids. This CDR3 reads CASSSGLAGTTDTQYF. The CDR3 nucleotides read TGTGCCAGCAGCTCAGGACTAGCGGGAACCACAGATACGCAGTATTTT.

The table lists this clonotype with many counts. The chain has TRBV29-1 and TRBJ2-3, with no clear D. The CDR3 is 13 residues long. The ends were cut back, 5 bases at V and 0 bases at J, with 9 bases in the middle. The germline gives CDR1 SQVTM, CDR2 ANQGSEA. The CDR3 here is CSVRGTSTDTQYF. As DNA, the CDR3 is TGCAGCGTTAGAGGCACTAGCACAGATACGCAGTATTTT.

This clonotype was found many times. The chain has TRBV7-9 and TRBJ1-3; D is uncertain. The germline V gene encodes CDR1 SEHNR and CDR2 FQNEAQ (reference sequence). Trimming removed 5 bases from V and 4 bases from J, with 12 bases in between. The CDR3 sequence is 14 residues long. DNA of the CDR3: TGTGCCAGCAGCCCGGCGGGATTCGGAAACACCATATATTTT. Amino acids: CASSPAGFGNTIYF.

This clonotype was counted at least ten times. The rearrangement links TRBV7-9 to TRBJ1-6; 7 nucleotides align to TRBD1. With V trimmed by 5 bases and J by 14 bases, 15 bases remained unmatched. Per the germline V gene, CDR1 is SEHNR and CDR2 is FQNEAQ (reference sequence). The CDR3 length is 15 residues. The CDR3 spells CASSILQGTLGTLHF. CDR3 bases: TGTGCCAGCAGCATCCTACAGGGGACCCTAGGGACCCTCCACTTT.

This clonotype has a count of ten or more. The V call is TRBV11-2, the J call TRBJ2-1, with a possible D match to TRBD2 (5 bases). Trimming removed 1 base at V and 7 bases at J, with 20 bases between. This CDR3 has 17 amino acids. Germline lookup yields CDR1 SGHAT and CDR2 FQNNGV. CDR3 loop: CASSLGTWEPRTNEQFF. CDR3 in DNA: TGTGCCAGCAGCTTAGGTACCTGGGAGCCTAGGACGAATGAGCAGTTCTTC.

This clonotype was seen repeatedly, ten times or more. The V call is TRBV20-1, the J call TRBJ2-5; a possible D gene is TRBD1 (5 bases). V lost 6 bases, J lost 1 base, and 12 bases lay in between. There are 13 residues in the CDR3. Germline CDR1 DFQATT, CDR2 SNEGSKA (reference sequence). This CDR3 reads CSAPTARQETQYF. In DNA form, the CDR3 reads TGCAGTGCCCCGACAGCCCGCCAAGAGACCCAGTACTTC.

Ten or more counts support this clonotype. This sequence joins TRBV10-3 and TRBJ2-7; D not resolved. V lost 4 bases, J lost 0 bases, and 7 bases lay in between. CDR3 length: 13 residues. The germline CDR1 and CDR2 sequences are ENHRY and SYGVKD. The CDR3 DNA is TGTGCCATCAGTGTATTAGTCTCCTACGAGCAGTACTTC. Its protein is CAISVLVSYEQYF.

This clonotype was picked up a small number of times. The gene calls are TRBV19 and TRBJ2-1; the match to TRBD2 covers 10 bases. The germline V gene encodes CDR1 LNHDA and CDR2 SQIVND (reference sequence). The CDR3 has 20 residues. With 1 base clipped from V and 0 bases from J, the junction kept 12 bases outside the gene matches. The CDR3 loop reads CASSIGGGSGRIPSYNEQFF. CDR3 nucleotide sequence: TGTGCCAGTAGTATAGGAGGTGGTAGCGGGAGGATCCCCTCCTACAATGAGCAGTTCTTC.

This clonotype was seen repeatedly, ten times or more. The chain uses TRBV5-4 and TRBJ2-7, with no clear D. V was clipped by 2 bases and J by 5 bases, with 5 bases between them. The CDR3 sequence is 11 residues long. Germline assignment: CDR1 SGHNT and CDR2 YYREEE (reference sequence). In nucleotides, the CDR3 is TGTGCCAGCAGCTTATACGACGAGCAGTACTTC. Translation: CASSLYDEQYF.

The genes are TRBV7-2 and TRBJ2-5, with D perhaps matching TRBD2 (5 bases). The CDR3 covers 13 residues. Germline-derived CDR1 and CDR2 are SGHTA and FQGNSA. V lost 2 bases and J 7 bases, leaving 11 bases between the germline ends. The CDR3: CASSLWAAGTQYF. The CDR3 region has the DNA TGTGCCAGCAGCTTATGGGCCGCGGGGACCCAGTACTTC.

CDR3 residues: CASSLVGQPGRSGNTIYF. The CDR3 region has the DNA TGTGCCAGCAGCTTAGTAGGACAGCCAGGCCGCTCTGGAAACACCATATATTTT. The chain couples TRBV7-2 to TRBJ1-3; D possibly corresponds to TRBD1 (6 bases). There are 18 residues in the CDR3. CDR1 SGHTA and CDR2 FQGNSA come from the germline V gene. Between the trimmed V and J ends, which lost 1 base and 0 bases, there was a span of 16 bases.

This clonotype was counted many times. The J gene is TRBJ2-3, the V gene TRBV5-6; 8 bases align to TRBD2. Germline V CDR1 and CDR2: SGHDT, YYEEEE. Germline trimming cut 7 bases from V and 8 bases from J; bases unmatched to any gene: 12. This CDR3 is built from 14 residues. CDR3 amino acids: CASHSAGGSVTQYF. For the CDR3, the DNA is TGTGCCAGCCACTCTGCGGGGGGATCGGTTACGCAGTATTTT.

This clonotype was seen many times. This sequence joins TRBV12-3 or TRBV12-4 and TRBJ2-1, with 13 nucleotides matching TRBD2. The V and J ends lost 7 bases and 10 bases, in that order; junction bases with no gene match: 10. The CDR3 runs to 15 residues. CDR3 sequence (DNA): TGTGCCAGCAAACCAGGACTAGCGGGAGTAGGGGAGCAGTTCTTC. Amino acids: CASKPGLAGVGEQFF.

This clonotype was detected only a few times. The chain couples TRBV9 to TRBJ2-5; D uncertain. CDR3 length: 13 residues. Germline loops: CDR1 SGDLS, CDR2 YYNGEE. The ends were cut back, 2 bases at V and 0 bases at J, with 5 bases in the middle. The CDR3 region has the DNA TGTGCCAGCAGCGTCCTAGACCAAGAGACCCAGTACTTC. Translation gives CASSVLDQETQYF.